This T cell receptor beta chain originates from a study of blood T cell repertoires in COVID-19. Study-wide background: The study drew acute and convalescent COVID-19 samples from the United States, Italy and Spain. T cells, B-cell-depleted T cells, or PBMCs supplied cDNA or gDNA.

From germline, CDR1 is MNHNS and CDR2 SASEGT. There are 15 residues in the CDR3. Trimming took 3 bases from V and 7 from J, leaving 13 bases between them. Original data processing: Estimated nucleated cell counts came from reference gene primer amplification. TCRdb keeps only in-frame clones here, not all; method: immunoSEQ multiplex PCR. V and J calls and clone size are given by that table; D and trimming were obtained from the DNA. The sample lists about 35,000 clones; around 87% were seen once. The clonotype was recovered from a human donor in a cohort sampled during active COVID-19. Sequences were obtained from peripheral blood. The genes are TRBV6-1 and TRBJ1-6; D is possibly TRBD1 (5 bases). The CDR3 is CASSDGGSGNSPLHF. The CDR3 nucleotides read TGTGCCAGCAGTGACGGGGGGTCGGGGAATTCACCCCTCCACTTT.